Described below is a single T cell receptor (beta chain) sequence and its context. The method was immunoSEQ multiplex PCR; TCRdb's version includes in-frame clones alone and lacks a portion of them. The data hold fewer than 95,000 clones, with 90% to 95% observed a single time. This record comes from a study of OX40 agonist ivuxolimab in advanced cancers. The CDR3 spans 15 residues. With 2 bases clipped from V and 2 bases from J, the junction kept 1 base outside the gene matches. Per germline, CDR1 SGHDT and CDR2 YYEEEE. The clonotype was recovered from an adult with an advanced solid tumor such as melanoma, head and neck, liver or kidney cancer. This chain uses TRBV5-6 with TRBJ2-6; 7 bases map to TRBD1. The specimen was CD4+ or CD8+ T cells sorted from blood, collected in a trial of the OX40 agonist ivuxolimab. The CDR3 DNA follows: TGTGCCAGCAGCTTTCAGGGGGCTGGGGCCAACGTCCTGACTTTC. This codes for CASSFQGAGANVLTF.